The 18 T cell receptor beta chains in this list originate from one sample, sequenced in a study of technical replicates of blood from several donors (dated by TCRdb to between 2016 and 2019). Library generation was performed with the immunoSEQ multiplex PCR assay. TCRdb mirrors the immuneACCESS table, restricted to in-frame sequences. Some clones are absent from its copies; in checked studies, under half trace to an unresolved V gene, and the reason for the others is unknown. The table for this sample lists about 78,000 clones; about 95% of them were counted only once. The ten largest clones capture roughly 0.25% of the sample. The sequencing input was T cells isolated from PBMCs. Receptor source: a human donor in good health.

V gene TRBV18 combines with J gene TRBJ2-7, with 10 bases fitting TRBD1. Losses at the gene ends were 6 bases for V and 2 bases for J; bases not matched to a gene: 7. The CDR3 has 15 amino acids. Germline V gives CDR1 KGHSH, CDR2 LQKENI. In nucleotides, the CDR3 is TGTGCCAGCTCGCACACCGGGACAGGGGCCTACGAGCAGTACTTC. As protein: CASSHTGTGAYEQYF. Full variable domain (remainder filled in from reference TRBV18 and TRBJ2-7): NAGVMQNPRHLVRRRGQEARLRCSPMKGHSHVYWYRQLPEEGLKFMVYLQKENIIDESGMPKERFSAEFPKEGPSILRIQQVVRGDSAAYFCASSHTGTGAYEQYFGPGTRLTVT.

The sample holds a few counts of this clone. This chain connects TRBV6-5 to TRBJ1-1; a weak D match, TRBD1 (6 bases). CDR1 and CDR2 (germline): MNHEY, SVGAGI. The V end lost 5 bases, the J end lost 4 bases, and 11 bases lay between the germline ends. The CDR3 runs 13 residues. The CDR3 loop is CASSPDRFTEAFF. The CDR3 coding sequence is TGTGCCAGCAGTCCCGACAGGTTCACTGAAGCTTTCTTT.

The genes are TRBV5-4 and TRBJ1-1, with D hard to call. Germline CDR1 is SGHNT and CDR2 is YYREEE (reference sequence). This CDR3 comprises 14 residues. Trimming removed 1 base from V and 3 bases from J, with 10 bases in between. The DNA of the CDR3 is TGTGCCAGCAGCTTGATCACCGGGGACACTGAAGCTTTCTTT. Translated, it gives CASSLITGDTEAFF.

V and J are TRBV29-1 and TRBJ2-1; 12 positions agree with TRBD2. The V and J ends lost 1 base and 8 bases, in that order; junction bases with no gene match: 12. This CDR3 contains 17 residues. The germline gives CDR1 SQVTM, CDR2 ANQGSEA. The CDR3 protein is CSVEGTSGTRRGDEQFF. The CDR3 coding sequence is TGCAGCGTTGAAGGGACTAGCGGGACTCGGAGGGGGGATGAGCAGTTCTTC.

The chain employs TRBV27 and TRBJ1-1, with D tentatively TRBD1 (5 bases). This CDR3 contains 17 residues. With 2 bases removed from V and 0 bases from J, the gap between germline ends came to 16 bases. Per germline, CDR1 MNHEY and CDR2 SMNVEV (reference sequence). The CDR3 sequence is CASSLLWQGGMNTEAFF. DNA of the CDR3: TGTGCCAGCAGTTTACTATGGCAGGGCGGGATGAACACTGAAGCTTTCTTT.

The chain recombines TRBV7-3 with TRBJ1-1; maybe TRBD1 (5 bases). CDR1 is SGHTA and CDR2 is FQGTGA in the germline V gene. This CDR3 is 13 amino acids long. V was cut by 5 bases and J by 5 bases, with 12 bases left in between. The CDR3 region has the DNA TGTGCCAGCAGCGCGGGGGAGAAGACTGAAGCTTTCTTT. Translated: CASSAGEKTEAFF.

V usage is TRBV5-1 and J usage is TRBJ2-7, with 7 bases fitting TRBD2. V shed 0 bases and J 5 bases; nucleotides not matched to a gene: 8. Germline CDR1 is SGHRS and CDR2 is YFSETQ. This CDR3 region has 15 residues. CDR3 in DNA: TGCGCCAGCAGCTTGGGTATGTCACGGGGGGACGAGCAGTACTTC. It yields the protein CASSLGMSRGDEQYF.

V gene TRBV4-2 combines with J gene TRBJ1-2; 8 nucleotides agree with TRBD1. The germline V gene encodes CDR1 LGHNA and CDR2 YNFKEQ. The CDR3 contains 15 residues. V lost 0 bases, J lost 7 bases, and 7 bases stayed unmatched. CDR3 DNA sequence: TGTGCCAGCAGCCAAGATCGTGCAGGGGGCCTTGGCTACACCTTC. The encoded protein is CASSQDRAGGLGYTF.

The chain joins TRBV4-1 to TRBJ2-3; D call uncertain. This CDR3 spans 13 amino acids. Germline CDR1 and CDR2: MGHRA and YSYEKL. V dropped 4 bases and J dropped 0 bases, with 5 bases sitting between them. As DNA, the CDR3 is TGCGCCAGCAGCCTCAGTAGCACAGATACGCAGTATTTT. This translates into CASSLSSTDTQYF.

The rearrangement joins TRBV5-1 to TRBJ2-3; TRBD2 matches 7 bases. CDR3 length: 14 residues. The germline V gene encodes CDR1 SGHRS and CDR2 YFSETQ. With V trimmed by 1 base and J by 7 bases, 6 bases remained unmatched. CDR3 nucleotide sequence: TGCGCCAGCAGCTTGACTGGTAGCGGGTATACGCAGTATTTT. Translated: CASSLTGSGYTQYF. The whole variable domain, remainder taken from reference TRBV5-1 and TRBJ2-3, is KAGVTQTPRYLIKTRGQQVTLSCSPISGHRSVSWYQQTPGQGLQFLFEYFSETQRNKGNFPGRFSGRQFSNSRSEMNVSTLELGDSALYLCASSLTGSGYTQYFGPGTRLTVL.

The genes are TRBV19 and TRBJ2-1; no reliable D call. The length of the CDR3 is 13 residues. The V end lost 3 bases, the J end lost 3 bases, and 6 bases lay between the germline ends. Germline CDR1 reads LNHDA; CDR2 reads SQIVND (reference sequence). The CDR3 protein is CASSMVGYNEQFF. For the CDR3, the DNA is TGTGCCAGTAGTATGGTCGGCTACAATGAGCAGTTCTTC.

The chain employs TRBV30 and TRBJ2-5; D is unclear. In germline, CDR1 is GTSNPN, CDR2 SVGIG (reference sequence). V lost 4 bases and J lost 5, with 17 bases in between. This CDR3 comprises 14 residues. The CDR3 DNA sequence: TGTGCCTGGAATGATAATTCCCCGGTGGAGACCCAGTACTTC. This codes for CAWNDNSPVETQYF.

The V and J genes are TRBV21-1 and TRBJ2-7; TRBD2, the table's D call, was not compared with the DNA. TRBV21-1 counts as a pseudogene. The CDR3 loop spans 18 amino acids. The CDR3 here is CASSKGPHRTSGIYEQYF. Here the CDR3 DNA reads TGTGCCAGCAGCAAAGGCCCACATCGGACTAGCGGGATCTACGAGCAGTACTTC.

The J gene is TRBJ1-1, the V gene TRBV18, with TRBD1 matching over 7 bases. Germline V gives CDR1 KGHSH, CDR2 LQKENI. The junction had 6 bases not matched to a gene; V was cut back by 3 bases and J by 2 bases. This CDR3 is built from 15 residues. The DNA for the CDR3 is TGTGCCAGCTCACCCTCGACAGGGAGCAACACTGAAGCTTTCTTT. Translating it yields CASSPSTGSNTEAFF.

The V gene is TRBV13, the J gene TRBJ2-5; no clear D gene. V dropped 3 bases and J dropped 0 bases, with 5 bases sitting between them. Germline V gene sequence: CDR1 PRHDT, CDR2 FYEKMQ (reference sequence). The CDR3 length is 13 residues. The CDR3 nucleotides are TGTGCCAGCAGCTTCAGATACCAAGAGACCCAGTACTTC. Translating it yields CASSFRYQETQYF.

In nucleotides, the CDR3 is TGTGCCAGCAGTGAGATACTAGCGGGGGCCTACGAGCAGTACTTC. Translation gives CASSEILAGAYEQYF. V gene TRBV2 combines with J gene TRBJ2-7, with 11 bases aligning to TRBD2. With 3 bases clipped from V and 2 bases from J, the junction kept 3 bases outside the gene matches. Germline values: CDR1 SNHLY, CDR2 FYNNEI. The CDR3 is 15 amino acids.

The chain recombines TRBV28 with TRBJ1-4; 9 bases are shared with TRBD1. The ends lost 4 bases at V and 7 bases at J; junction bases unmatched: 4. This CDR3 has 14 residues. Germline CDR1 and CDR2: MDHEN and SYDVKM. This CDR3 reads CASSSPGQGEKLFF. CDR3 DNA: TGTGCCAGCAGTTCCCCGGGACAGGGTGAAAAACTGTTTTTT.

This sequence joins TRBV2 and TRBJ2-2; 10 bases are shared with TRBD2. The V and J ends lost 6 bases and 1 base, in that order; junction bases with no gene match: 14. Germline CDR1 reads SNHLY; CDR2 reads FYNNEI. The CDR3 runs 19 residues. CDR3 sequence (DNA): TGTGCCAGCAGGGTTCCGGGTTCAGCGGGAGGGGGGAACACCGGGGAGCTGTTTTTT. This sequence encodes CASRVPGSAGGGNTGELFF.